The 18 T cell receptor beta chains listed next were all sequenced from one sample in a study of blood T cell repertoires in COVID-19. This table comes from immunoSEQ multiplex PCR, and its TCRdb copy is limited to in-frame clones, with some not included. The data contain about 230,000 clones, roughly 80% of them singletons. Sequenced sample: peripheral blood. These receptors all come from a woman older than 75 with acute or convalescent COVID-19.

The sample holds a few counts of this clone. The chain has TRBV30 and TRBJ1-6, with D hard to call. CDR1 is GTSNPN, CDR2 SVGIG, per germline (reference sequence). Trimming removed 3 bases from V and 7 bases from J, with 13 bases in between. The CDR3 runs 14 residues. The CDR3 here is CAWRRQPGNSPLHF. The CDR3 DNA reads as TGTGCCTGGAGAAGGCAGCCAGGAAATTCACCCCTCCACTTT.

The chain couples TRBV20-1 to TRBJ1-5, with 11 bases identical to TRBD1. The V gene's germline CDR1 is DFQATT and CDR2 SNEGSKA (reference sequence). The CDR3 length is 20 residues. The V and J ends lost 3 bases and 2 bases, in that order; junction bases with no gene match: 18. The CDR3 is CSASRYPVGTGGIGNQPQHF. In DNA, the CDR3 is TGCAGTGCTAGTCGCTATCCTGTAGGGACAGGGGGAATAGGCAATCAGCCCCAGCATTTT.

This chain uses TRBV4-2 with TRBJ2-1; 12 bases are a match to TRBD2. Germline assignment: CDR1 LGHNA and CDR2 YNFKEQ. This CDR3 has 15 residues. V dropped 4 bases and J dropped 6; count of bases not matched to a gene: 4. This chain's CDR3 is CASSPRLAGANEQFF. DNA of the CDR3: TGTGCCAGCAGCCCCCGACTAGCGGGGGCCAATGAGCAGTTCTTC.

The chain combines TRBV6-6 with TRBJ2-1; 7 bases align to TRBD1. CDR3 length: 14 residues. The V segment lost 5 bases and the J segment 3 bases; nucleotides outside the gene matches: 4. CDR1 MNHNY and CDR2 SVGAGI come from the germline V gene (reference sequence). CDR3 sequence reads: CASSTGTDYNEQFF. DNA of the CDR3: TGTGCCAGCAGTACCGGGACAGACTACAATGAGCAGTTCTTC.

This chain joins TRBV21-1 and TRBJ2-2; TRBD1 is taken as the D call from the table, unchecked against the DNA. TRBV21-1 is an annotated pseudogene. This CDR3 region has 12 residues. In nucleotides, the CDR3 is TGTGCCAGCACCTCGACAGGCGGGGAGCTGTTTTTT. It is translated as CASTSTGGELFF.

The chain uses TRBV19 and TRBJ2-7; TRBD1 agrees at 7 bases. The CDR3 length is 16 residues. Trimming at V came to 3 bases and at J to 6 bases, leaving 14 bases not matched to a gene. Germline V CDR1 and CDR2: LNHDA, SQIVND (reference sequence). The DNA for the CDR3 is TGTGCCAGTAGTATTGATGCAGGGACAGCGGTTGGCGAGCAGTACTTC. It yields the protein CASSIDAGTAVGEQYF.

This chain uses TRBV11-2 with TRBJ1-2, with 7 bases identical to TRBD1. The CDR3 length is 14 residues. V trimming: 5 bases; J trimming: 3 bases; junction bases outside the gene matches: 6. The germline CDR1 and CDR2 sequences are SGHAT and FQNNGV. CDR3 DNA: TGTGCCAGCAGCCGGACCGGGACAGACTATGGCTACACCTTC. Translating gives CASSRTGTDYGYTF. The full variable domain, rest sourced from reference TRBV11-2 and TRBJ1-2, is EAGVAQSPRYKIIEKRQSVAFWCNPISGHATLYWYQQILGQGPKLLIQFQNNGVVDDSQLPKDRFSAERLKGVDSTLKIQPAKLEDSAVYLCASSRTGTDYGYTFGSGTRLTVV.

This chain links TRBV10-3 with TRBJ2-7; 14 bases are a match to TRBD2. The CDR3 extends over 18 amino acids. The germline V gene encodes CDR1 ENHRY and CDR2 SYGVKD. V gave up 4 bases and J gave up 2 bases; unmatched junction bases: 10. The CDR3 protein is CAISVGLAGARGAYEQYF. CDR3 coding DNA: TGTGCCATCAGTGTGGGACTAGCGGGGGCGAGGGGCGCCTACGAGCAGTACTTC.

A remark on this clone: Other DNA sequences in the sample encode the same CDR3. This sequence joins TRBV5-1 and TRBJ1-2, with a possible D match to TRBD1 (5 bases). Trimming pared 0 bases from V and 7 bases from J, leaving 10 bases between. Germline assignment: CDR1 SGHRS and CDR2 YFSETQ. The CDR3 is 13 amino acids. CDR3 DNA: TGCGCCAGCAGCTTGGGGCAGGGTGGTGGCTACACCTTC. Residues: CASSLGQGGGYTF.

The CDR3 DNA is TGTGCCAGCAGCCAAGGCAGGGTGGAGAACACTGAAGCTTTCTTT. The encoded protein is CASSQGRVENTEAFF. The chain combines TRBV3-1 (or the pseudogene TRBV3-2) with TRBJ1-1, with a possible D match to TRBD1 (5 bases). The germline V gene encodes CDR1 LGHDT and CDR2 YNNKEL (reference sequence). The CDR3 length is 15 residues. Trimming took 1 base from V and 1 from J, leaving 10 bases between them.

The chain recombines TRBV5-6 with TRBJ2-5; D is uncertain. From germline, CDR1 is SGHDT and CDR2 YYEEEE. The germline V and J ends were trimmed by 1 base and 4 bases, with 14 bases remaining between them. CDR3 length equals 15 residues. CDR3 coding DNA: TGTGCCAGCAGCTTGACCGGGTCTATAGCAGAGACCCAGTACTTC. Translating it yields CASSLTGSIAETQYF.

The chain has TRBV25-1 and TRBJ2-5; D perhaps matches TRBD2 (6 bases). Germline V gives CDR1 MGHDK, CDR2 SYGVNS. V was trimmed by 6 bases and J by 7 bases, leaving 12 bases between them. This CDR3 comprises 12 residues. CDR3 residues: CASSGGPGTQYF. DNA of the CDR3: TGTGCCAGCAGCGGAGGGCCCGGGACCCAGTACTTC.

The chain is built from TRBV6-5 and TRBJ1-2, with a tentative D call TRBD1 (5 bases). Germline CDR1 and CDR2: MNHEY and SVGAGI. V shed 7 bases and J shed 2 bases, with 14 bases lying between them. There are 14 residues in the CDR3. CDR3 coding DNA: TGTGCCAGCAAAAGACAGAATCTAAACTATGGCTACACCTTC. This gives the protein CASKRQNLNYGYTF.

This clone came up a few times. This chain links TRBV7-9 with TRBJ2-1, with D perhaps matching TRBD1 (5 bases). The germline CDR1 and CDR2 sequences are SEHNR and FQNEAQ (reference sequence). V was pared by 5 bases and J by 0 bases, with 11 bases between. There are 15 residues in the CDR3. The CDR3 protein is CASSGRVYSYNEQFF. The CDR3 DNA reads as TGTGCCAGCAGCGGCAGGGTTTACTCCTACAATGAGCAGTTCTTC.

This chain links TRBV5-1 with TRBJ1-6; 7 bases line up with TRBD1. This CDR3 has 15 amino acids. The V gene's germline CDR1 is SGHRS and CDR2 YFSETQ. J gave up 7 bases and V 0 bases, and 4 bases lay outside the gene matches. The CDR3 DNA sequence: TGCGCCAGCAGCTTGGCATCGACAGGGAATTCACCCCTCCACTTT. Residues: CASSLASTGNSPLHF.

The gene calls are TRBV28 and TRBJ2-1; 8 nucleotides line up with TRBD2. Germline V gives CDR1 MDHEN, CDR2 SYDVKM. The junction had 8 bases not matched to a gene; V was cut back by 3 bases and J by 10 bases. This CDR3 contains 14 residues. The CDR3 DNA follows: TGTGCCAGCAGTTTGTCGGGACTAGGACGAGAGCAGTTCTTC. This translates into CASSLSGLGREQFF.

This clone was picked up many times. The chain carries TRBV24-1 and TRBJ1-2, with TRBD1 identical over 7 bases. Germline assignment: CDR1 KGHDR and CDR2 SFDVKD. The CDR3 has 13 residues. Trimming took 7 bases from V and 4 from J; bases not matched to a gene: 5. The CDR3 loop reads CATRRQGFYGYTF. DNA of the CDR3: TGTGCCACCAGGAGACAGGGATTCTATGGCTACACCTTC.

This clone was detected a few times. The chain employs TRBV19 and TRBJ1-2; 8 bases are shared with TRBD1. Germline V lookup: CDR1 LNHDA, CDR2 SQIVND (reference sequence). After removal of 4 bases from V and 5 bases from J, the junction contained 12 bases not matched to a gene. The CDR3 has 16 amino acids. The CDR3 region is CASSKGGQVVWYGYTF. The CDR3 DNA reads as TGTGCCAGTAGTAAGGGGGGACAGGTCGTTTGGTATGGCTACACCTTC. Looking up the rest from reference TRBV19 and TRBJ1-2 gives the full variable domain: DGGITQSPKYLFRKEGQNVTLSCEQNLNHDAMYWYRQDPGQGLRLIYYSQIVNDFQKGDIAEGYSVSREKKESFPLTVTSAQKNPTAFYLCASSKGGQVVWYGYTFGSGTRLTVV.